These T cell receptor beta chains were read from a single sample in a study of vaccination and CD4 T cells after COVID-19. MiXCR, run by TCRdb on the PCR reads, gives a single entry per CDR3 protein. Of 20,000 to 30,000 distinct CDR3 sequences in the sample, 35% to 50% were seen once. Which antigens these TCRs recognize remains unknown. The sequencing sample was made of CD4+ T cells from blood, cultured in vitro. The origin of the receptors is a human donor who had recovered from COVID-19. The conserved cysteine and the conserved F or W are not part of the CDR3 here.

J gene | V gene | CDR3 protein
TRBJ2-7 | TRBV10-3 | AISDPGRSGRLGEQY
TRBJ1-1 | TRBV7-3 | ASSSTGGAEAF
TRBJ2-2 | TRBV15 | ATSRVAWGITGELF
TRBJ2-2 | TRBV2 | ASTQSPPRGTGELF
TRBJ1-1 | TRBV19 | ASSTWDRGTEAF
TRBJ2-5 | TRBV11-2 | ASSLEGDRGPETQY
TRBJ2-7 | TRBV18 | ASSPGFSSYEQY
TRBJ2-4 | TRBV6-1 | ASSASGRGNIQY
TRBJ2-2 | TRBV7-2 | ASSPSWGTGELF
TRBJ2-1 | TRBV20-1 | SARDVSGPYNEQF
TRBJ2-1 | TRBV11-3 | ASSLDSTYNEQF
TRBJ1-1 | TRBV2 | ASITVRGVGTEAF